This entry describes one TCR beta chain. Sequence at one end of the junction differs from germline and may be a read error. The sample originates from a study of blood T cell repertoires in COVID-19. The data were produced by immunoSEQ multiplex PCR, yet TCRdb's version contains in-frame clones alone and is incomplete. The sample has fewer than 500,000 clones; 81% are singletons. The V gene's germline CDR1 is WNHNN and CDR2 SYGVQD (reference sequence). The CDR3 loop spans 12 amino acids. This receptor was identified in a human donor with acute or convalescent COVID-19. The donor label of this sample is uncertain. Source material: peripheral blood. The rearrangement links TRBV10-1 to TRBJ1-2; 7 nucleotides agree with TRBD1. CDR3 bases: TGCGCCAGCCGCGGGGACAGTAACACCCTTTTCTTC. The encoded protein is CASRGDSNTLFF.